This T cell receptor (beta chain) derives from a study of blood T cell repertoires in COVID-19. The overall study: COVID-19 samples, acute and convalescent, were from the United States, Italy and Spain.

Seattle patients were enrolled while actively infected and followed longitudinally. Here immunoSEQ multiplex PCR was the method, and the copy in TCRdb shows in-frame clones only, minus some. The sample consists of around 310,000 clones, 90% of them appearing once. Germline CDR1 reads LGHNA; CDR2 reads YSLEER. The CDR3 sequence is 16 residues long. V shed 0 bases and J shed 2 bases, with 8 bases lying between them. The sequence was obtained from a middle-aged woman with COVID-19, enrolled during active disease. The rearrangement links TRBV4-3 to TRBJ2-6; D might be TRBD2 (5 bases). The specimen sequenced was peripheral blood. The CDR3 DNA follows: TGCGCCAGCAGCCAAGATTCCGGGGCTGGGGCCAACGTCCTGACTTTC. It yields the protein CASSQDSGAGANVLTF.